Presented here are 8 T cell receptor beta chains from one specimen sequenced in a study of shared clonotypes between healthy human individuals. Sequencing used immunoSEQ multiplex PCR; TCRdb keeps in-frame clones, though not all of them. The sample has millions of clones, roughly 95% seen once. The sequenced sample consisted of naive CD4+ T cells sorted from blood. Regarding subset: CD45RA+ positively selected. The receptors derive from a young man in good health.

The CDR3: CASSSGRSPPANEKLFF. The CDR3 DNA reads TGTGCCAGCAGTTCAGGACGGTCCCCACCAGCAAATGAAAAACTGTTTTTT. J is TRBJ1-4 and V is TRBV27; D is unclear. The CDR3 has 17 residues. Germline CDR1 reads MNHEY; CDR2 reads SMNVEV (reference sequence). Trimming cost V 4 bases and J 5 bases, with 20 bases left between them.

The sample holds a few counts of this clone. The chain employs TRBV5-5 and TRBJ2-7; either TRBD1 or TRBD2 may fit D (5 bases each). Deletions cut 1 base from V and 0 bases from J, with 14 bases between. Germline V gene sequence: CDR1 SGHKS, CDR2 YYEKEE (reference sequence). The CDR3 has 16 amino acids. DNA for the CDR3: TGTGCCAGCAGCTTGCGGCAGGGTGGGAGCTCCTACGAGCAGTACTTC. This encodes CASSLRQGGSSYEQYF.

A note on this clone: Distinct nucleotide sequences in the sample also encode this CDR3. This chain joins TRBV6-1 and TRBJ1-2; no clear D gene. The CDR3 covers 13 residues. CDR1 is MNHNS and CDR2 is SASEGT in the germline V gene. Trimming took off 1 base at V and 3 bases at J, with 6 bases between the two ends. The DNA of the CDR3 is TGTGCCAGCAGTGAAGACGGATACTATGGCTACACCTTC. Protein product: CASSEDGYYGYTF.

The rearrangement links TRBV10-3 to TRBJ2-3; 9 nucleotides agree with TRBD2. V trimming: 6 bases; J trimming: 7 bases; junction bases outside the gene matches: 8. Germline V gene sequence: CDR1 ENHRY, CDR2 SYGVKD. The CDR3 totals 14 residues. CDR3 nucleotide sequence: TGTGCCATCAGCGTTAGCGGGAGCTCTAATACGCAGTATTTT. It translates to CAISVSGSSNTQYF.

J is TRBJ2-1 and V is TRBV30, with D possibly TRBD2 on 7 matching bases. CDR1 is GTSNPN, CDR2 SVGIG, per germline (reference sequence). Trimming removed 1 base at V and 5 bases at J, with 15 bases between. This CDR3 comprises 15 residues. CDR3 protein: CAWSGRGGGNNEQFF. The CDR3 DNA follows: TGTGCCTGGAGTGGCAGGGGAGGGGGTAACAATGAGCAGTTCTTC. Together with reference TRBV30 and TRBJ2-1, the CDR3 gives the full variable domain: SQTIHQWPATLVQPVGSPLSLECTVEGTSNPNLYWYRQAAGRGLQLLFYSVGIGQISSEVPQNLSASRPQDRQFILSSKKLLLSDSGFYLCAWSGRGGGNNEQFFGPGTRLTVL.

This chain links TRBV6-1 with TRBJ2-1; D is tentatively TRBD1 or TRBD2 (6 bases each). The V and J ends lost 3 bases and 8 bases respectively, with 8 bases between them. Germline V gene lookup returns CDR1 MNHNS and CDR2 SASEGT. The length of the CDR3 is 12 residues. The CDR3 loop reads CASSDGGYEQFF. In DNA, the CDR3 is TGTGCCAGCAGTGACGGGGGCTATGAGCAGTTCTTC.

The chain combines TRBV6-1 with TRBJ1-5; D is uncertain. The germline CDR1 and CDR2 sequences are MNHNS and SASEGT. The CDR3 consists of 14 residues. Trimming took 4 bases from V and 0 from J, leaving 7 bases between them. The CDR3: CASSGEDSNQPQHF. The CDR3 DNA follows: TGTGCCAGCAGTGGGGAGGATAGCAATCAGCCCCAGCATTTT.

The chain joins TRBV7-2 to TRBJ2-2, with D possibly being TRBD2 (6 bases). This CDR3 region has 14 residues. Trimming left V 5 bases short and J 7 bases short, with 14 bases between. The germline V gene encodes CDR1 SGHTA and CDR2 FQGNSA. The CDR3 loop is CASSRDFVGGELFF. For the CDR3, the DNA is TGTGCCAGCAGCCGGGACTTCGTGGGCGGGGAGCTGTTTTTT.